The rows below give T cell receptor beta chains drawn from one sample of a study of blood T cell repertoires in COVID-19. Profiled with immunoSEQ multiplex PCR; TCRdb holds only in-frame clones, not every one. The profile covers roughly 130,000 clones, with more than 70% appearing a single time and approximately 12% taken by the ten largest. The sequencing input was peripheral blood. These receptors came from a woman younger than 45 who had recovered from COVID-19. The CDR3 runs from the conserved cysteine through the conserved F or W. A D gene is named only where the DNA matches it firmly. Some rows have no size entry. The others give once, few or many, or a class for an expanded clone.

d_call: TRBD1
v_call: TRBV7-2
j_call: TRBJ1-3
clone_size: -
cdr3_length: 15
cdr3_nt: TGTGCCAGCAGCGTCGGGACAGGGAGAGTTAACACCATATATTTT
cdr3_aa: CASSVGTGRVNTIYF

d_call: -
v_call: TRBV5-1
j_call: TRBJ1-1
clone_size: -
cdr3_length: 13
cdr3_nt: TGCGCCAGCAGCTTGGCCGGGAACACTGAAGCTTTCTTT
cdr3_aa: CASSLAGNTEAFF

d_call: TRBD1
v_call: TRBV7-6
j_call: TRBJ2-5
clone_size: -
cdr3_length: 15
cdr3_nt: TGTGCCAGCAGCCCCAACAGGGGGCCCCAAGAGACCCAGTACTTC
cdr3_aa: CASSPNRGPQETQYF

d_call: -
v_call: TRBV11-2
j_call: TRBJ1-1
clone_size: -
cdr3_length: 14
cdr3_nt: TGTGCCAGCAGCTTGAGAGTCATGAACACTGAAGCTTTCTTT
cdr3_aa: CASSLRVMNTEAFF

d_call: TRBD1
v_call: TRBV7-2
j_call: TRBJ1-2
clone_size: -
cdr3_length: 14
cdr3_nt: TGTGCCAGCAGCTTAATCACTGGGACAGTTGGCTACACCTTC
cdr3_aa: CASSLITGTVGYTF

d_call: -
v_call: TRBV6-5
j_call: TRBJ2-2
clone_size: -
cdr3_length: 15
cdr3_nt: TGTGCCAGCAGTTCTTCTACAGGGTTAACCGGGGAGCTGTTTTTT
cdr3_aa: CASSSSTGLTGELFF

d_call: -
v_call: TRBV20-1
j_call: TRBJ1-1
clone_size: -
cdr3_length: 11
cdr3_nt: TGCAGTGCCCGTCTAGACACTGAAGCTTTCTTT
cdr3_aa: CSARLDTEAFF

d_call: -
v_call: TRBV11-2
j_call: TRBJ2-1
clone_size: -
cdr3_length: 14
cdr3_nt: TGTGCCAGCAGCCCGAGATACAGGGTAAATGAGCAGTTCTTC
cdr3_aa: CASSPRYRVNEQFF

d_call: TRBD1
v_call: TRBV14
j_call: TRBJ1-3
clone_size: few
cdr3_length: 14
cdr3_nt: TGTGCCTCACAGGCGACAGGGGCAGGAAACACCATATATTTT
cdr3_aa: CASQATGAGNTIYF

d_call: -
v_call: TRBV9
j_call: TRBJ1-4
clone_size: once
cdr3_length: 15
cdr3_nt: TGTGCCAGCAGCGCGGGGGGAGGAACTAGAGAAAAACTGTTTTTT
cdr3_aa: CASSAGGGTREKLFF